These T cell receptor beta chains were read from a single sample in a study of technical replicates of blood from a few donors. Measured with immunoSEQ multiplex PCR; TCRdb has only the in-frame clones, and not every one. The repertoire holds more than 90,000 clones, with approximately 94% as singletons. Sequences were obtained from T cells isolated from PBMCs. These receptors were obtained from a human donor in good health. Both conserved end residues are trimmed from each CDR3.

CDR3aa: ASSPTRTVKYEQY; v_gene: TRBV5-1
CDR3aa: ASSLEAGWTDTQY; v_gene: TRBV7-2
CDR3aa: ASNNYYGYT; v_gene: TRBV19
CDR3aa: ASSLDTGQHTGYT; v_gene: TRBV7-7
CDR3aa: ASSYNIPVVTEAF; v_gene: TRBV19
CDR3aa: ASSRIPTGGLTQY; v_gene: TRBV5-4
CDR3aa: ASSRRGGGTNYGYT; v_gene: TRBV28
CDR3aa: ASSLRLAEETQY; v_gene: TRBV5-5
CDR3aa: ASSRTGDKGNEQF; v_gene: TRBV28
CDR3aa: SAPSLDDRVGGYT; v_gene: TRBV29-1
CDR3aa: ASSDHSGFGIQETQY; v_gene: TRBV25-1
CDR3aa: ASMGLLRDNEQF; v_gene: TRBV28
CDR3aa: ASGLVIAGKQSQENEQF; v_gene: TRBV12-5
CDR3aa: ANTATSGLGQETQY; v_gene: TRBV5-1
CDR3aa: ASSLEASGGTSYNEQF; v_gene: TRBV7-8
CDR3aa: ASSLYTDTQY; v_gene: TRBV7-6
CDR3aa: ASTYPSGLARREQF; v_gene: TRBV11-2
CDR3aa: ASSSQGVHSNQPQH; v_gene: TRBV7-8
CDR3aa: AAGNSGGTDTQY; v_gene: TRBV7-2
CDR3aa: ASSYPLAGDQETQY; v_gene: TRBV11-3
CDR3aa: ASSPRPGTGEVGNEQF; v_gene: TRBV13
CDR3aa: ASSLGLAGGSYNEQF; v_gene: TRBV5-1
CDR3aa: ATGTGWTGELF; v_gene: TRBV28
CDR3aa: ASSPRDSISGNTIY; v_gene: TRBV18
CDR3aa: ALERNRLGLYGYT; v_gene: TRBV30
CDR3aa: ASSAGQGFFNEQF; v_gene: TRBV9
CDR3aa: ASSLGQGNQPQH; v_gene: TRBV4-1
CDR3aa: ASSSPSDRGPINEQF; v_gene: TRBV7-6
CDR3aa: ASSSPPVGGSVTHEQY; v_gene: TRBV7-9
CDR3aa: SVVLGTSSYNEQF; v_gene: TRBV29-1
CDR3aa: ASSATGYEQY; v_gene: TRBV9
CDR3aa: ASSLPGANTEAF; v_gene: TRBV27
CDR3aa: ASRGLDTGELF; v_gene: TRBV27
CDR3aa: ASSLAHTGVAKNIQY; v_gene: TRBV7-9
CDR3aa: ASSGWTSGGSTDTQY; v_gene: TRBV11-3
CDR3aa: ASSLGTGGSETQY; v_gene: TRBV27
CDR3aa: SVAGDSYEQY; v_gene: TRBV29-1
CDR3aa: ASRSLRSGQTNSPLH; v_gene: TRBV13
CDR3aa: ASSLRTAQSEAF; v_gene: TRBV5-5
CDR3aa: ASSSGQSNTEAF; v_gene: TRBV19
CDR3aa: ASSSPLAGTYEQY; v_gene: TRBV7-9
CDR3aa: SAAPGTPSYEQY; v_gene: TRBV29-1
CDR3aa: ASSPPSGLYQETQY; v_gene: TRBV21-1
CDR3aa: ASSSGGAGYNEQF; v_gene: TRBV7-9
CDR3aa: ASRSPGLAGFSYEQY; v_gene: TRBV28
CDR3aa: ASSTGQGFSYEQY; v_gene: TRBV7-9
CDR3aa: ASSLQPKTSGLRNTGELF; v_gene: TRBV5-1
CDR3aa: AWSVGAPRNSPLH; v_gene: TRBV30
CDR3aa: ASSLTGTETEAF; v_gene: TRBV7-3
CDR3aa: SVSTALTPTDTQY; v_gene: TRBV29-1
CDR3aa: ASSAQGNTDTQY; v_gene: TRBV9
CDR3aa: ATNPRGYTEAF; v_gene: TRBV19